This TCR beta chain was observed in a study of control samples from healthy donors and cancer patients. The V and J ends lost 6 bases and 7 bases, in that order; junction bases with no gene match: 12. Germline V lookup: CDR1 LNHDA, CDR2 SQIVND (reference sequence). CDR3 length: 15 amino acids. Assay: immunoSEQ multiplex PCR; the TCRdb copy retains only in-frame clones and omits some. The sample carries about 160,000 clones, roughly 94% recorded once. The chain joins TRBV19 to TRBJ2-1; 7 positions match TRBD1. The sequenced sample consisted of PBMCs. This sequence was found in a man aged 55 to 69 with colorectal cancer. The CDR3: CASSQGTARLNEQFF. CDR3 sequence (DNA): TGTGCCAGTAGCCAAGGGACAGCCCGATTAAATGAGCAGTTCTTC.